This TCR beta chain was captured in a study of CD8+ T cells in alopecia areata. A note on this clone: What it recognizes is unknown.

Findings of the study overall: Patients shared TCRs less clearly than mice did, possibly for HLA-related reasons.

In alopecia areata patients, both lesional scalp punch biopsies and peripheral blood were collected. Sorting of PBMCs yielded the CD4+ and CD8+ T cells. The V and J ends lost 4 bases and 7 bases respectively, with 13 bases between them. This CDR3 is built from 13 residues. Per germline, CDR1 MGHDK and CDR2 SYGVNS. Following RNA extraction, reverse transcription yielded cDNA that acted as the sequencing template. Profiled with immunoSEQ multiplex PCR; TCRdb holds only in-frame clones, not every one. The sample lists roughly 140,000 clones, about half occurring once. The clonotype comes from a human donor with alopecia areata. The sample here was CD4+ T cells sorted from blood, taken at week 0. The chain recombines TRBV25-1 with TRBJ1-2, with TRBD1 as a possible D gene (6 bases). CDR3: CASSANQGSGYTF. DNA for the CDR3: TGTGCCAGCAGTGCCAATCAGGGGAGTGGCTACACCTTC.